A single sample gave rise to the 7 T cell receptor beta chains below, sequenced in a study of blood T cell repertoires in COVID-19. Assay: immunoSEQ multiplex PCR; the TCRdb copy retains only in-frame clones and omits some. The data contain tens of thousands of clones, around 89% of them seen just once; the ten biggest clones take up roughly 15%. The material sequenced was peripheral blood. All receptors derive from a man older than 75 with acute or convalescent COVID-19.

The chain employs TRBV7-8 and TRBJ1-6; no firm D call. With 6 bases removed from V and 2 bases from J, the gap between germline ends came to 8 bases. CDR3 length equals 14 residues. The germline V gene encodes CDR1 SGHVS and CDR2 FQNEAQ. The CDR3: CASSSAAYNSPLHF. The CDR3 DNA reads as TGTGCCAGCAGTTCCGCGGCCTATAATTCACCCCTCCACTTT.

V is TRBV27 and J is TRBJ1-1; the D gene is possibly TRBD1 (5 bases). Germline V gene sequence: CDR1 MNHEY, CDR2 SMNVEV (reference sequence). The V gene lost 6 bases and the J gene lost 7 bases, with 15 bases spanning the gap. The CDR3 loop spans 13 amino acids. The CDR3 region has the DNA TGTGCCAGCAGCCCATCAGGGTGGGGTGAAGCTTTCTTT. Protein: CASSPSGWGEAFF.

In nucleotides, the CDR3 is TGTGCCACCAGCAGAGACCGGACAGGGGGTCAGCCCCAGCATTTT. It codes for CATSRDRTGGQPQHF. The J gene is TRBJ1-5, the V gene TRBV15, with 10 bases matching TRBD1. The J segment lost 6 bases and the V segment lost 0 bases, leaving 2 bases of the junction unmatched. Germline-derived CDR1 and CDR2 are LNHNV and YYDKDF (reference sequence). The CDR3 is 15 residues long.

This chain joins TRBV10-1 and TRBJ2-3; D is unclear. This CDR3 has 13 amino acids. The V gene lost 2 bases and the J gene lost 4 bases, with 7 bases spanning the gap. CDR1 and CDR2 (germline): WNHNN, SYGVQD (reference sequence). The CDR3 bases are TGCGCCAGCAGTGAGGGGCCCCCAGATACGCAGTATTTT. This encodes CASSEGPPDTQYF.

This clone was seen only once. This chain connects TRBV9 to TRBJ1-2; D perhaps matches TRBD1 (5 bases). CDR1 SGDLS and CDR2 YYNGEE come from the germline V gene. CDR3 size: 15 residues. Trimming took 0 bases from V and 7 from J, leaving 16 bases between them. The CDR3 protein is CASSVGQGPIFGYTF. CDR3 nucleotide sequence: TGTGCCAGCAGCGTAGGCCAGGGCCCAATCTTTGGCTACACCTTC.

The chain joins TRBV6-4 to TRBJ1-1, with 7 bases lining up with TRBD1. The ends lost 3 bases at V and 5 bases at J; junction bases unmatched: 3. The CDR3 extends over 13 amino acids. Germline values: CDR1 MRHNA, CDR2 SNTAGT. CDR3 sequence (DNA): TGTGCCAGCAGTGAGATACAGGGGACTGAAGCTTTCTTT. This encodes CASSEIQGTEAFF.

This clone has only one observation. The same CDR3 is also encoded by other DNA sequences in this sample. The rearrangement uses TRBV30 and TRBJ1-5; D is unresolved. Trimming pared 0 bases from V and 1 base from J, leaving 4 bases between. Germline values: CDR1 GTSNPN, CDR2 SVGIG (reference sequence). This CDR3 has 13 residues. CDR3 sequence: CAWSVSSNQPQHF. The CDR3 coding sequence is TGTGCCTGGAGTGTTAGCAGCAATCAGCCCCAGCATTTT.